The present TCR beta chain was sequenced within a study of shared clonotypes between healthy human individuals. Sequencing used immunoSEQ multiplex PCR; TCRdb keeps in-frame clones, though not all of them. Of approximately 700,000 clones detected, 73% appear once; the ten largest clones hold around 1.7%. CDR1 and CDR2 from the germline V gene are SGHVS and FQNEAQ. Trimming took 1 base from V and 2 from J, leaving 3 bases between them. This CDR3 is 13 amino acids long. Sequences were obtained from memory CD4+ T cells sorted from blood. As for subset: CD45RA-negative fraction. This sequence joins TRBV7-8 and TRBJ1-5, with no clear D. The clonotype was recovered from a woman aged 25 to 39 in good health. The CDR3 is CASSLVRNQPQHF. CDR3 DNA sequence: TGTGCCAGCAGCTTAGTCCGCAATCAGCCCCAGCATTTT.